This T cell receptor beta chain was obtained from a study of blood T cells in healthy people across ages. General study results and limits: Across the age range, TCR beta diversity per million T cells fell in a roughly linear way. CMV infection status of these donors was not known.

Germline V CDR1 and CDR2: MGHDK, SYGVNS. Trimming removed 3 bases from V and 9 bases from J, with 9 bases in between. This CDR3 contains 12 residues. Remarks on this clonotype: The antigen is unknown.

Donation came from healthy Caucasian individuals in Russia who were aged roughly 6 to 100. The second PCR ran roughly 6 to 11 cycles with a sample-barcoded 5' primer and J-beta primers. TCRdb itself ran the 5' RACE reads through MiXCR, one entry per CDR3 protein. The top ten hold 2.1% of the sample, which has roughly 2 million distinct CDR3 sequences, less than 50% seen once. This receptor was taken from a woman aged 40 to 50 in good health. The chain combines TRBV25-1 with TRBJ1-5; D ambiguous. The sample was blood. The chain's CDR3 is CASSEGLMPQHF. CDR3 nucleotides: TGTGCCAGCAGTGAGGGGTTGATGCCCCAGCATTTT. The entire variable domain, with the rest obtained from reference TRBV25-1 and TRBJ1-5, is as follows: EADIYQTPRYLVIGTGKKITLECSQTMGHDKMYWYQQDPGMELHLIHYSYGVNSTEKGDLSSESTVSRIRTEHFPLTLESARPSHTSQYLCASSEGLMPQHFGDGTRLSIL.